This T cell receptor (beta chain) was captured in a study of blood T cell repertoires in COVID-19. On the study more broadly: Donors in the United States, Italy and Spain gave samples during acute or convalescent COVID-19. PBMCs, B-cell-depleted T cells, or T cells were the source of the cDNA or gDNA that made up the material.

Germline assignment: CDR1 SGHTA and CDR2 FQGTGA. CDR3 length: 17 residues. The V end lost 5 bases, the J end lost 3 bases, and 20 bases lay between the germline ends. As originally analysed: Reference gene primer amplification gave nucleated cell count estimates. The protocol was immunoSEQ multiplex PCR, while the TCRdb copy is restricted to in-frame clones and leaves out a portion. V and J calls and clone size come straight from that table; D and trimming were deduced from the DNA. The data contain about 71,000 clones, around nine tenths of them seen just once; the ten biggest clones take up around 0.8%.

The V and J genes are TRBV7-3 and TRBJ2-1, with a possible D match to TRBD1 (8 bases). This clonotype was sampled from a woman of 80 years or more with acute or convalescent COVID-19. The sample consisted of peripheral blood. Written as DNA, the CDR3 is TGTGCCAGCAGCCCACAGGGGGGGACAGCGGTCTACAATGAGCAGTTCTTC. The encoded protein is CASSPQGGTAVYNEQFF.